This T cell receptor beta chain was recorded in a study of T-cell reconstitution after alpha-beta-depleted transplantation in children. Unique molecular identifiers were incorporated into the prepared TCRbeta library. TCRdb independently ran MiXCR on the PCR reads; one entry per CDR3 protein. Of about 420,000 distinct CDR3 sequences in the sample, around 15% were seen once. The germline gives CDR1 SNHLY, CDR2 FYNNEI. Losses at the gene ends were 6 bases for V and 0 bases for J; bases not matched to a gene: 8. The CDR3 spans 15 residues. Study-wide points: The origin of high day-60 TCRbeta diversity in some patients lay in surviving recipient T cells and thymic progenitors. The study reportedly traced alpha-beta T cells about two months after transplant to several hundred expanded graft clones. A year had passed since transplant, and T-cell counts and diversity by then came mostly from newly produced T cells.

A note on this clonotype: Its antigen is as yet unknown.

The chain employs TRBV2 and TRBJ2-7, with TRBD2 matching over 7 bases. The receptor's source is a boy younger than two who had a stem cell transplant for Wiskott-Aldrich syndrome, so the T cells may come from the graft donor. Sequenced material: PBMCs, mostly from graft donor cells, taken 360 days after TCRalphabeta/CD19-depleted stem cell transplant. This CDR3 is CASSALAVYSYEQYF. The CDR3 DNA sequence: TGTGCCAGCAGCGCCCTAGCGGTATACTCCTACGAGCAGTACTTC.